This T cell receptor (beta chain) was recorded in a study of control samples from healthy donors and cancer patients. The CDR3 spans 12 residues. Between the trimmed V and J ends, which lost 2 bases and 7 bases, there was a span of 11 bases. CDR1 and CDR2 from the germline V gene are GTSNPN and SVGIG (reference sequence). The assay was immunoSEQ multiplex PCR, and TCRdb's table has in-frame clones only and misses some. The sample shows roughly 130,000 clones, 85% to 95% of them seen only once. The TCR originated in a man aged 18 to 30 in good health. The chain carries TRBV30 and TRBJ1-2, with D uncertain. Sequenced sample: blood. The CDR3, as DNA: TGTGCCTGGAGTACGGCAGCGGGTGGCTACACCTTC. Translating gives CAWSTAAGGYTF.